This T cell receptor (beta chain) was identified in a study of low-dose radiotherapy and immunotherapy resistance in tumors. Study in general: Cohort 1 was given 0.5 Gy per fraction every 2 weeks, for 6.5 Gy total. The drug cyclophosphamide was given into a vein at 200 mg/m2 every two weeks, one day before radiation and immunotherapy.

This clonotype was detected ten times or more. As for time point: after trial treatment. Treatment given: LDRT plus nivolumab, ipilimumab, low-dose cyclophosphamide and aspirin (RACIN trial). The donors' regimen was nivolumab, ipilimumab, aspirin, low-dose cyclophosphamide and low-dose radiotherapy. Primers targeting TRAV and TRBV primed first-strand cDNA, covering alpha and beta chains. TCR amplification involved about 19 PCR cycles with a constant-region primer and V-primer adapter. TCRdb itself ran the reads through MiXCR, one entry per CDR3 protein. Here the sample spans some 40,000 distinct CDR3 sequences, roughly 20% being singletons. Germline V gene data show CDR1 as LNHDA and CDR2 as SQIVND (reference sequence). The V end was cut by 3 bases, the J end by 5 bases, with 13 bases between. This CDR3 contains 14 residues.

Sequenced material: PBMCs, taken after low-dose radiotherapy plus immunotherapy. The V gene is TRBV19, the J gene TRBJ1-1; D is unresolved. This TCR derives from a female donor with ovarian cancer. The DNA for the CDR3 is TGTGCCAGTAGTATTGGCCTTATCCAGACTGAAGCTTTCTTT. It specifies CASSIGLIQTEAFF. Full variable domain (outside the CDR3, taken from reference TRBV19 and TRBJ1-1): DGGITQSPKYLFRKEGQNVTLSCEQNLNHDAMYWYRQDPGQGLRLIYYSQIVNDFQKGDIAEGYSVSREKKESFPLTVTSAQKNPTAFYLCASSIGLIQTEAFFGQGTRLTVV.